Below are 14 T cell receptor beta chains sequenced from a single sample in a study of cytomegalovirus exposure and HLA in healthy donors. 60 Vbeta and 13 Jbeta primers were used in PCR. The method was immunoSEQ multiplex PCR; TCRdb's version includes in-frame clones alone and lacks a portion of them. The sample has some 150,000 clones, 60% to 75% seen once. Source material: PBMCs. These receptor sequences come from a man between 18 and 29 years old in good health and CMV-seronegative.

V usage is TRBV30 and J usage is TRBJ2-2; D ambiguous. There are 14 residues in the CDR3. CDR1 GTSNPN and CDR2 SVGIG come from the germline V gene (reference sequence). V lost 2 bases to trimming and J lost 1 base, with 8 bases between them. CDR3 loop: CAWSLAVNTGELFF. The CDR3, as DNA: TGTGCCTGGAGTTTGGCAGTGAACACCGGGGAGCTGTTTTTT. The whole variable domain, remainder taken from reference TRBV30 and TRBJ2-2, is SQTIHQWPATLVQPVGSPLSLECTVEGTSNPNLYWYRQAAGRGLQLLFYSVGIGQISSEVPQNLSASRPQDRQFILSSKKLLLSDSGFYLCAWSLAVNTGELFFGEGSRLTVL.

Regarding this clone: The same CDR3 also results from other DNA sequences found in this sample. The genes are TRBV27 and TRBJ2-7; 8 positions match TRBD2. Trimming removed 1 base from V and 7 bases from J; junction bases left unmatched: 12. This CDR3 is built from 16 residues. Germline-derived CDR1 and CDR2 are MNHEY and SMNVEV (reference sequence). The DNA of the CDR3 is TGTGCCAGCAGTTTATTGGGTCAGCGGGGGTTAGGAGAGCAGTACTTC. Translating it yields CASSLLGQRGLGEQYF.

This clone was detected only a few times. The rearrangement links TRBV10-3 to TRBJ1-3, with 8 bases that match TRBD1. Germline CDR1 ENHRY, CDR2 SYGVKD. The CDR3 totals 14 residues. Trimming at V came to 11 bases and at J to 4 bases, leaving 10 bases not matched to a gene. CDR3 in amino acids: CAPKPQGAGNTIYF. CDR3 bases: TGTGCCCCTAAACCCCAGGGGGCCGGAAACACCATATATTTT.

This clone was seen more than once but under ten times. An end of the junction does not agree with germline; a read error may underlie this. The chain links TRBV11-3 to TRBJ2-6; tentatively, D is TRBD1 (5 bases). The CDR3 runs 17 residues. Looked up from germline, CDR1 is SGHNT and CDR2 is YENEEA. The CDR3 sequence is CASSLAAPTSGANGLTF. CDR3 in DNA: TGTGCCAGCAGCTTAGCGGCGCCCACCTCTGGGGCCAACGGCCTGACTTTC.

This chain links TRBV5-1 with TRBJ1-1; D may be TRBD1 (5 bases). With 9 bases removed from V and 0 bases from J, the gap between germline ends came to 12 bases. CDR3 length: 13 residues. Looked up from germline, CDR1 is SGHRS and CDR2 is YFSETQ. CDR3 amino acids: CATSPDMNTEAFF. CDR3 in DNA: TGCGCCACCTCTCCGGACATGAACACTGAAGCTTTCTTT.

The chain has TRBV9 and TRBJ2-3; D remains unclear. CDR1 and CDR2 from the germline V gene are SGDLS and YYNGEE. V lost 3 bases to trimming and J lost 4 bases, with 9 bases between them. The CDR3 runs to 13 residues. The CDR3 DNA sequence: TGTGCCAGCAGCGGAGGAATGGCAGATACGCAGTATTTT. Protein: CASSGGMADTQYF.

This chain joins TRBV30 and TRBJ1-2; 10 bases line up with TRBD1. Germline CDR1 and CDR2: GTSNPN and SVGIG (reference sequence). V was clipped by 1 base and J by 7 bases; unmatched bases: 9. This CDR3 region has 15 residues. The chain's CDR3 is CAWSDKRQGAVGYTF. As DNA, the CDR3 is TGTGCCTGGAGTGACAAGAGACAGGGGGCGGTTGGCTACACCTTC.

This sequence joins TRBV5-4 and TRBJ2-4; 8 bases fit TRBD1. Losses at the gene ends were 2 bases for V and 10 bases for J; bases not matched to a gene: 5. The CDR3 is 13 amino acids. Germline V lookup: CDR1 SGHNT, CDR2 YYREEE (reference sequence). The CDR3 sequence is CASSFDRQGIQYF. The CDR3, as DNA: TGTGCCAGCAGCTTCGACCGACAGGGGATTCAGTACTTC.

The chain employs TRBV7-2 and TRBJ1-2; D unresolved. The CDR3 covers 15 residues. CDR1 SGHTA and CDR2 FQGNSA come from the germline V gene. Trimming cost V 0 bases and J 2 bases, with 10 bases left between them. The CDR3 sequence is CASSLARLGNYGYTF. CDR3 DNA: TGTGCCAGCAGCTTAGCGCGCCTAGGAAACTATGGCTACACCTTC.

This clone has just one count. CDR3 nucleotides: TGTGCCAGCAGCTTGGCCAGGGCAGGGGAAGAGACCCAGTACTTC. This encodes CASSLARAGEETQYF. The rearrangement uses TRBV5-6 and TRBJ2-5, with a possible D match to TRBD1 (6 bases). This CDR3 spans 15 amino acids. Per germline, CDR1 SGHDT and CDR2 YYEEEE. Trimming left V 0 bases short and J 3 bases short, with 12 bases between.

This clone was recorded a few times. In DNA form, the CDR3 reads TGTGCCAGCAGCTTGAGCGGGGGGCCTTACAATGAGCAGTTCTTC. As protein: CASSLSGGPYNEQFF. The V gene is TRBV7-6, the J gene TRBJ2-1, with 9 bases fitting TRBD2. Germline V gene lookup returns CDR1 SGHVS and CDR2 FNYEAQ. V shed 3 bases, J shed 4 bases, and the junction held 4 bases outside the gene matches. The CDR3 totals 15 residues. The variable domain in full, with the rest retrieved from reference TRBV7-6 and TRBJ2-1, is GAGVSQSPRYKVTKRGQDVALRCDPISGHVSLYWYRQALGQGPEFLTYFNYEAQQDKSGLPNDRFSAERPEGSISTLTIQRTEQRDSAMYRCASSLSGGPYNEQFFGPGTRLTVL.

The chain couples TRBV7-3 to TRBJ1-2; 7 bases match TRBD1. The trim removed 5 bases at V and 2 bases at J, leaving 8 bases unmatched. This CDR3 is 15 amino acids long. CDR1 and CDR2 from the germline V gene are SGHTA and FQGTGA. DNA for the CDR3: TGTGCCAGCAGCCCTAGTGGAGGGGGCAACTATGGCTACACCTTC. The encoded protein is CASSPSGGGNYGYTF.

This clone appeared a single time. This rearrangement joins TRBV7-8 to TRBJ1-4, with D unresolved. This CDR3 has 15 residues. V lost 2 bases to trimming and J lost 1 base, with 8 bases between them. Germline V lookup: CDR1 SGHVS, CDR2 FQNEAQ. The CDR3: CASSLNGLTNEKLFF. The CDR3 bases are TGTGCCAGCAGCTTAAATGGACTAACTAATGAAAAACTGTTTTTT. Full variable domain (outside the CDR3, taken from reference TRBV7-8 and TRBJ1-4): GAGVSQSPRYKVAKRGQDVALRCDPISGHVSLFWYQQALGQGPEFLTYFQNEAQLDKSGLPSDRFFAERPEGSVSTLKIQRTQQEDSAVYLCASSLNGLTNEKLFFGSGTQLSVL.

This clone was seen a single time. The chain recombines TRBV7-9 with TRBJ1-1; 10 bases map to TRBD1. After removal of 4 bases from V and 6 bases from J, the junction contained 2 bases not matched to a gene. The CDR3 extends over 13 amino acids. Germline V gives CDR1 SEHNR, CDR2 FQNEAQ (reference sequence). CDR3 region: CASSSDRGPEAFF. DNA of the CDR3: TGTGCCAGCAGCTCAGACAGGGGGCCTGAAGCTTTCTTT.